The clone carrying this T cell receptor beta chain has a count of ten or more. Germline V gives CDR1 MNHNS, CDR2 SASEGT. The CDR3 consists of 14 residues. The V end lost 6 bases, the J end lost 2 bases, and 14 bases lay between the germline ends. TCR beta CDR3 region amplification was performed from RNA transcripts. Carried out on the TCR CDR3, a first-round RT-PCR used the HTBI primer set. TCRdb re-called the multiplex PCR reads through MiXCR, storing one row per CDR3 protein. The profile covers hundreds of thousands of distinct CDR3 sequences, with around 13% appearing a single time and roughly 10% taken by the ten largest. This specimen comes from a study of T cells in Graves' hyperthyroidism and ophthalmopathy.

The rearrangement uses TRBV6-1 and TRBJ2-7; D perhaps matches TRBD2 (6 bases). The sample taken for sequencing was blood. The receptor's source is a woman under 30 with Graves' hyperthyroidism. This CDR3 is CASRLDGTAYEQYF. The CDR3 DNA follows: TGTGCCAGCAGATTAGACGGGACTGCCTACGAGCAGTACTTC.